Listed below are T cell receptor beta chains from one sample, sequenced in a study of blood T cell repertoires in COVID-19. Libraries were prepared by immunoSEQ multiplex PCR; TCRdb keeps only in-frame clonotypes and omits some of them. The sample has approximately 85,000 clones, 86% seen once. Sequencing input: peripheral blood. These receptor sequences come from an elderly woman in a cohort sampled during active or convalescent COVID-19. Both conserved end residues are part of each CDR3. Some rows mark clone size as missing; the rest say once, few, many or name a class of expanded clone.

v_gene: TRBV6-6; abundance: few; j_gene: TRBJ2-5; CDR3aa: CASSYLGSGGTQYF
v_gene: TRBV7-8; abundance: few; j_gene: TRBJ1-5; CDR3aa: CASSLSDRGLYQPQHF
v_gene: TRBV11-3; abundance: once; j_gene: TRBJ2-2; CDR3aa: CASSRGQANTGELFF
v_gene: TRBV7-9; abundance: -; j_gene: TRBJ1-2; CDR3aa: CASSPRGGQSYGYTF
v_gene: TRBV6-5; abundance: -; j_gene: TRBJ2-5; CDR3aa: CASRKQGAGETQYF
v_gene: TRBV3-1/TRBV3-2; abundance: -; j_gene: TRBJ1-1; CDR3aa: CASSQGTGDTEAFF
v_gene: TRBV4-1; abundance: once; j_gene: TRBJ1-4; CDR3aa: CASSHGDRGKGFATNEKLFF
v_gene: TRBV6-5; abundance: -; j_gene: TRBJ2-1; CDR3aa: CASRSGTSEQFF
v_gene: TRBV3-1/TRBV3-2; abundance: -; j_gene: TRBJ1-1; CDR3aa: CASSQGGGNTEAFF
v_gene: TRBV15; abundance: few; j_gene: TRBJ2-1; CDR3aa: CATSRVAGGPNNEQFF
v_gene: TRBV5-4; abundance: -; j_gene: TRBJ2-2; CDR3aa: CASSLESGELFF
v_gene: TRBV7-6; abundance: -; j_gene: TRBJ2-1; CDR3aa: CASTPLAGDFHEQFF
v_gene: TRBV3-1/TRBV3-2; abundance: -; j_gene: TRBJ2-1; CDR3aa: CASSPPRRPSNSGEQFF
v_gene: TRBV7-6; abundance: -; j_gene: TRBJ2-7; CDR3aa: CASSFPRTRISYEQYF
v_gene: TRBV7-9; abundance: -; j_gene: TRBJ1-5; CDR3aa: CASSLGLQGSNQPQHF
v_gene: TRBV7-3; abundance: -; j_gene: TRBJ2-2; CDR3aa: CASSTLAGVPGELFF
v_gene: TRBV19; abundance: -; j_gene: TRBJ2-1; CDR3aa: CASSTGTSQPAYNEQFF
v_gene: TRBV14; abundance: -; j_gene: TRBJ2-1; CDR3aa: CASSPRDTPYNEQFF
v_gene: TRBV6-5; abundance: -; j_gene: TRBJ1-1; CDR3aa: CASTQGPFNTEAFF
v_gene: TRBV25-1; abundance: -; j_gene: TRBJ1-4; CDR3aa: CASSEPQGYGEKLFF
v_gene: TRBV28; abundance: -; j_gene: TRBJ1-1; CDR3aa: CASVPGTAGRRAFF
v_gene: TRBV29-1; abundance: -; j_gene: TRBJ1-5; CDR3aa: CSIRDSEPNQPQHF
v_gene: TRBV5-5; abundance: -; j_gene: TRBJ1-1; CDR3aa: CASSPSTGELTEAFF
v_gene: TRBV19; abundance: -; j_gene: TRBJ2-1; CDR3aa: CASSSGLAGAEQFF
v_gene: TRBV4-2; abundance: -; j_gene: TRBJ2-5; CDR3aa: CASSQGLALTGTQYF
v_gene: TRBV29-1; abundance: -; j_gene: TRBJ1-1; CDR3aa: CSVGERLVMNTEAFF
v_gene: TRBV18; abundance: -; j_gene: TRBJ1-1; CDR3aa: CASSPSVRGTEAFF
v_gene: TRBV30; abundance: few; j_gene: TRBJ2-3; CDR3aa: CAWSVGAGGPVDTQYF
v_gene: TRBV18; abundance: -; j_gene: TRBJ2-2; CDR3aa: CASSPPDRYATGELFF
v_gene: TRBV24-1; abundance: few; j_gene: TRBJ2-3; CDR3aa: CATSGRGWTDTQYF
v_gene: TRBV9; abundance: -; j_gene: TRBJ2-3; CDR3aa: CASSVGRGDTQYF
v_gene: TRBV6-1; abundance: few; j_gene: TRBJ1-2; CDR3aa: CASSDKNRGIYGYTF
v_gene: TRBV7-2; abundance: few; j_gene: TRBJ1-4; CDR3aa: CASSYRGDEKLFF
v_gene: TRBV2; abundance: -; j_gene: TRBJ2-3; CDR3aa: CASSGAGDTQYF
v_gene: TRBV6-1; abundance: -; j_gene: TRBJ1-5; CDR3aa: CASSEMGQYSNQPQHF